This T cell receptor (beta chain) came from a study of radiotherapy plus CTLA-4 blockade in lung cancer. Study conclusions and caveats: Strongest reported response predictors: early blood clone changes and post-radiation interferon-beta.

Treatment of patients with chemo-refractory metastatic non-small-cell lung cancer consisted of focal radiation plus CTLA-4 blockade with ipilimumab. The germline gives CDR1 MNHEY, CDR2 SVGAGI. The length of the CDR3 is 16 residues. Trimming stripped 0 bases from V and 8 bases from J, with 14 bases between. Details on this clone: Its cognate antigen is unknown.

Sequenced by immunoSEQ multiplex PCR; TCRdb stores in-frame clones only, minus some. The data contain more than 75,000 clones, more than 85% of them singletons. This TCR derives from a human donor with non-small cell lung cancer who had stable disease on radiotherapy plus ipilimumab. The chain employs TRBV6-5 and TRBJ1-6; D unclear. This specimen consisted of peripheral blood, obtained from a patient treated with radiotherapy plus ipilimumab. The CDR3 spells CASSYSRPPIDSPLHF. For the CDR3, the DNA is TGTGCCAGCAGTTACTCGAGGCCCCCAATCGATTCACCCCTCCACTTT.